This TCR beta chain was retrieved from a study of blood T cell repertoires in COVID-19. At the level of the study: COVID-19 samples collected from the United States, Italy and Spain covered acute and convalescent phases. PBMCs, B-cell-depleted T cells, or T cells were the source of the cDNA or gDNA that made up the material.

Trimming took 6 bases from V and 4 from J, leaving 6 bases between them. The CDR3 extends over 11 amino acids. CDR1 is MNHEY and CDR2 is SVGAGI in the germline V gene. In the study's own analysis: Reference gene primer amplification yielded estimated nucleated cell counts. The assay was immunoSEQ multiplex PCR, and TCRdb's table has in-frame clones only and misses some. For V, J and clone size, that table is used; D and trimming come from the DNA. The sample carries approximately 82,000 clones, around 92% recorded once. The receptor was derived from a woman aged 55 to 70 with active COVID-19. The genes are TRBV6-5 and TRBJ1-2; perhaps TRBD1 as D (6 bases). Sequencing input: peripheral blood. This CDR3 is CASRDSYGYTF. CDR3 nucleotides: TGTGCCAGCAGGGACAGCTATGGCTACACCTTC.